One sample yielded the 30 T cell receptor beta chains listed below, sequenced in a study of CD8+ T cells in alopecia areata. RNA was isolated and reverse transcribed to cDNA, the sequencing template. Measured with immunoSEQ multiplex PCR; TCRdb has only the in-frame clones, and not every one. The data show 200,000 or so clones, approximately 61% seen once. This sample comprised CD4+ T cells sorted from blood, obtained at week 0. The receptors stem from a human donor with alopecia areata.

This rearrangement joins TRBV5-1 to TRBJ2-7; D gene uncertain. The CDR3 runs to 15 residues. V was shortened by 4 bases and J by 6 bases, with 20 bases between the two germline ends. Looked up from germline, CDR1 is SGHRS and CDR2 is YFSETQ. The CDR3 coding sequence is TGCGCCAGCAGCCATCCCGAGAGCCCCGAACGCGAGCAGTACTTC. Residues: CASSHPESPEREQYF.

This clone came up a few times. For the CDR3, the DNA is TGTGCCAGCAGCCAAGGACTAGCGGGAGGGAGCTCCTACGAGCAGTACTTC. As protein: CASSQGLAGGSSYEQYF. The genes are TRBV4-2 and TRBJ2-7, with 14 bases matching TRBD2. Germline V gene sequence: CDR1 LGHNA, CDR2 YNFKEQ. V trimming: 1 base; J trimming: 0 bases; junction bases outside the gene matches: 2. This CDR3 has 17 residues.

This clone was found a few times. The chain couples TRBV30 to TRBJ1-1, with D unclear. This CDR3 spans 13 amino acids. Germline values: CDR1 GTSNPN, CDR2 SVGIG (reference sequence). V dropped 5 bases and J dropped 5 bases, with 15 bases sitting between them. The CDR3: CAWELGSGTEAFF. The CDR3, as DNA: TGTGCCTGGGAACTGGGTTCGGGGACTGAAGCTTTCTTT.

The CDR3 DNA follows: TGTGCCAGCAGCCCCCCCAGGGCAGAGACCCAGTACTTC. Translated: CASSPPRAETQYF. The genes are TRBV7-2 and TRBJ2-5, with a tentative D call TRBD1 (5 bases). CDR1 is SGHTA, CDR2 FQGNSA, per germline. The CDR3 contains 13 residues. Trimming pared 5 bases from V and 4 bases from J, leaving 11 bases between.

This chain connects TRBV18 to TRBJ2-3, with no clear D. The CDR3 has 12 residues. Germline V gene sequence: CDR1 KGHSH, CDR2 LQKENI. V was clipped by 6 bases and J by 0 bases, with 4 bases between them. The CDR3 protein is CASSSSTDTQYF. The CDR3 nucleotides are TGTGCCAGCTCTTCGAGCACAGATACGCAGTATTTT. Full variable domain (outside the CDR3, taken from reference TRBV18 and TRBJ2-3): NAGVMQNPRHLVRRRGQEARLRCSPMKGHSHVYWYRQLPEEGLKFMVYLQKENIIDESGMPKERFSAEFPKEGPSILRIQQVVRGDSAAYFCASSSSTDTQYFGPGTRLTVL.

Only a few counts were recorded for this clone. The chain couples TRBV2 to TRBJ2-7; a possible D gene is TRBD2 (5 bases). This CDR3 region has 14 residues. Germline CDR1 reads SNHLY; CDR2 reads FYNNEI. With 6 bases removed from V and 6 bases from J, the gap between germline ends came to 18 bases. CDR3 DNA sequence: TGTGCCAGCAGGAAGGGAGTCCTTCGGGGCGAGCAGTACTTC. Residues: CASRKGVLRGEQYF.

The rearrangement uses TRBV5-1 and TRBJ2-3; no clear D. The CDR3 spans 11 residues. Germline loops: CDR1 SGHRS, CDR2 YFSETQ. The ends were cut back, 4 bases at V and 5 bases at J, with 5 bases in the middle. The CDR3 sequence is CASSRGDTQYF. The CDR3 DNA reads TGCGCCAGCAGCCGAGGAGATACGCAGTATTTT.

This clone was seen only a few times. For the CDR3, the DNA is TGTGCCAGCAGCTTGGGGCAGTCGAACACTGAAGCTTTCTTT. Translation gives CASSLGQSNTEAFF. V and J are TRBV5-5 and TRBJ1-1; D not resolved. V lost 0 bases to trimming and J lost 1 base, with 7 bases between them. There are 14 residues in the CDR3. Germline CDR1 is SGHKS and CDR2 is YYEKEE (reference sequence).

This chain uses TRBV5-4 with TRBJ2-1, with 10 bases that match TRBD2. The CDR3 totals 18 residues. V trimming: 2 bases; J trimming: 6 bases; junction bases outside the gene matches: 14. CDR1 SGHNT and CDR2 YYREEE come from the germline V gene (reference sequence). For the CDR3, the DNA is TGTGCCAGCAGCTTACTTCTACTAGCGGGATCAGCCGGCAATGAGCAGTTCTTC. Protein sequence: CASSLLLLAGSAGNEQFF. The full variable domain, in which reference TRBV5-4 and TRBJ2-1 provide the parts outside the CDR3, is ETGVTQSPTHLIKTRGQQVTLRCSSQSGHNTVSWYQQALGQGPQFIFQYYREEENGRGNFPPRFSGLQFPNYSSELNVNALELDDSALYLCASSLLLLAGSAGNEQFFGPGTRLTVL.

The genes are TRBV10-3 and TRBJ2-7; D gene uncertain. The CDR3 contains 13 residues. Looked up from germline, CDR1 is ENHRY and CDR2 is SYGVKD. V was cut by 6 bases and J by 3 bases, with 12 bases left in between. The CDR3 spells CAIRAAKNYEQYF. The CDR3 bases are TGTGCCATCAGGGCGGCAAAGAACTACGAGCAGTACTTC.

This clone came up a few times. The junction does not match germline at one end; this may be a read error. At the DNA level, this CDR3 is encoded by other sequences in the same sample as well. The chain joins TRBV7-7 to TRBJ2-6; D uncertain. The CDR3 runs to 16 residues. CDR1 is SSHAT and CDR2 is FNYEAQ in the germline V gene (reference sequence). The CDR3 DNA follows: TGTGCTAGCAGCTTAGGTCCCAGCTCTGGGGCCAACGTCCTGACTTTC. Its translation is CASSLGPSSGANVLTF.

The chain employs TRBV9 and TRBJ1-3; weak D call: TRBD1 (5 bases). V was cut by 0 bases and J by 2 bases, with 15 bases left in between. Germline CDR1 is SGDLS and CDR2 is YYNGEE. CDR3 length: 17 residues. This CDR3 reads CASSVGGSPGTGNTIYF. The CDR3, as DNA: TGTGCCAGCAGCGTAGGGGGCAGCCCAGGGACTGGAAACACCATATATTTT.

This sequence joins TRBV6-1 and TRBJ2-1, with D unclear. The CDR3 is made up of 15 amino acids. The V gene lost 6 bases and the J gene lost 2 bases, with 14 bases spanning the gap. Looked up from germline, CDR1 is MNHNS and CDR2 is SASEGT. The CDR3 reads CASRVYKAPYNEQFF. In nucleotides, the CDR3 is TGTGCCAGCAGGGTCTATAAAGCGCCCTACAATGAGCAGTTCTTC.

This clone was picked up a small number of times. The chain is built from TRBV7-3 and TRBJ2-3; 11 nucleotides match TRBD2. The CDR3 is made up of 15 amino acids. Per the germline V gene, CDR1 is SGHTA and CDR2 is FQGTGA. V shed 5 bases, J shed 5 bases, and the junction held 6 bases outside the gene matches. The chain's CDR3 is CASSLAGGLGDTQYF. CDR3 DNA sequence: TGTGCCAGCAGCCTAGCGGGGGGCCTTGGAGATACGCAGTATTTT.

V gene TRBV29-1 combines with J gene TRBJ1-1; TRBD1 might be the D (5 bases). The CDR3 is 12 residues long. Germline V gives CDR1 SQVTM, CDR2 ANQGSEA. V dropped 4 bases and J dropped 6 bases, with 12 bases sitting between them. CDR3 DNA sequence: TGCAGCGTTGTCAGGGTCGTGCCTGAAGCTTTCTTT. Protein sequence: CSVVRVVPEAFF.

This clone has only a few counts. The gene calls are TRBV27 and TRBJ2-7; 9 nucleotides align to TRBD1. The CDR3 covers 14 residues. V lost 5 bases and J lost 7; bases outside the gene matches: 9. Germline CDR1 and CDR2: MNHEY and SMNVEV (reference sequence). In DNA form, the CDR3 reads TGTGCCAGCAGTCTGGGACAGGGTTTGGGGGAGCAGTACTTC. The encoded protein is CASSLGQGLGEQYF.

The chain employs TRBV6-6 and TRBJ2-1, with D possibly TRBD1 on 6 matching bases. Germline CDR1 reads MNHNY; CDR2 reads SVGAGI (reference sequence). Trimming left V 4 bases short and J 3 bases short, with 13 bases between. CDR3 length: 15 residues. The CDR3 DNA sequence: TGTGCCAGCAGTTCCAATCTACAGGGCTACAATGAGCAGTTCTTC. Translation gives CASSSNLQGYNEQFF.

The chain recombines TRBV6-5 with TRBJ2-1; 10 nucleotides align to TRBD2. The CDR3 consists of 15 residues. With 6 bases clipped from V and 3 bases from J, the junction kept 5 bases outside the gene matches. CDR1 is MNHEY and CDR2 is SVGAGI in the germline V gene. The CDR3 nucleotides are TGTGCCAGCAGGTACACTAGCGGGGTCTACAATGAGCAGTTCTTC. Protein sequence: CASRYTSGVYNEQFF.

This chain joins TRBV30 and TRBJ1-4, with 7 bases aligning to TRBD1. In germline, CDR1 is GTSNPN, CDR2 SVGIG (reference sequence). Losses at the gene ends were 7 bases for V and 5 bases for J; bases not matched to a gene: 10. The CDR3 runs 14 residues. In DNA, the CDR3 is TGTGCCTACAGACCGGGACAGCGGAATGAAAAACTGTTTTTT. Its translation is CAYRPGQRNEKLFF.

A note on this clone: Other DNA sequences in this specimen translate into the identical CDR3. In nucleotides, the CDR3 is TGTGCCAGCAGCTTAGGGCTATACAATGAGCAGTTCTTC. Amino acids: CASSLGLYNEQFF. The V gene is TRBV7-2, the J gene TRBJ2-1; D gene unclear. The CDR3 covers 13 residues. CDR1 is SGHTA and CDR2 is FQGNSA in the germline V gene. V was pared by 1 base and J by 4 bases, with 5 bases between. The variable domain in full, with the rest retrieved from reference TRBV7-2 and TRBJ2-1, is GAGVSQSPSNKVTEKGKDVELRCDPISGHTALYWYRQSLGQGLEFLIYFQGNSAPDKSGLPSDRFSAERTGGSVSTLTIQRTQQEDSAVYLCASSLGLYNEQFFGPGTRLTVL.

The chain has TRBV25-1 and TRBJ2-6; D call uncertain. The germline CDR1 and CDR2 sequences are MGHDK and SYGVNS. The CDR3 covers 14 residues. Trimming stripped 2 bases from V and 2 bases from J, with 4 bases between. CDR3 in DNA: TGTGCCAGCAGTGAACCGGCTGGGGCCAACGTCCTGACTTTC. Its protein is CASSEPAGANVLTF.

As to this clone: At one end the junction does not follow the germline gene, possibly because of a read error. The chain's CDR3 is CSAPPGRF. DNA of the CDR3: TGCAGTGCGCCGCCGGGACGGTTC. This chain links TRBV20-1 with TRBJ1-2; TRBD1 is a possible D gene (5 bases). The CDR3 has 8 residues. Germline CDR1 DFQATT, CDR2 SNEGSKA (reference sequence).

The chain uses TRBV11-2 and TRBJ2-7; D might be TRBD1 or TRBD2, each matching 5 bases. Trimming stripped 1 base from V and 2 bases from J, with 12 bases between. The CDR3 is made up of 15 amino acids. CDR1 SGHAT and CDR2 FQNNGV come from the germline V gene. The CDR3 protein is CASSLVGAVTYEQYF. The DNA for the CDR3 is TGTGCCAGCAGCTTAGTCGGGGCGGTGACCTACGAGCAGTACTTC.

The chain carries TRBV10-3 and TRBJ1-1; D is perhaps TRBD1 (6 bases). The CDR3 is made up of 15 amino acids. Germline-derived CDR1 and CDR2 are ENHRY and SYGVKD. Deletions cut 0 bases from V and 7 bases from J, with 15 bases between. The CDR3 loop is CAISESLSGGVEAFF. The DNA for the CDR3 is TGTGCCATCAGTGAGTCTTTATCGGGGGGCGTTGAAGCTTTCTTT.

The gene calls are TRBV7-2 and TRBJ1-4, with D maybe TRBD1 (6 bases). Germline V gene data show CDR1 as SGHTA and CDR2 as FQGNSA. This CDR3 comprises 14 residues. Between the trimmed V and J ends, which lost 1 base and 16 bases, there was a span of 19 bases. The CDR3 DNA sequence: TGTGCCAGCAGCTTAGAGTATAGGGACACTCCGGAGTTTTTT. Translating it yields CASSLEYRDTPEFF.

This rearrangement joins TRBV6-5 to TRBJ1-5; D remains unclear. The CDR3 contains 13 residues. Germline V gives CDR1 MNHEY, CDR2 SVGAGI. V shed 5 bases and J shed 11 bases, with 16 bases lying between them. The CDR3 coding sequence is TGTGCCAGCAGTGATGGGCCTTATGGGTCCCAGCATTTT. Translated: CASSDGPYGSQHF.

A single count supports this clone. The rearrangement joins TRBV25-1 to TRBJ2-1; weak D call: TRBD2 (6 bases). CDR1 is MGHDK and CDR2 is SYGVNS in the germline V gene. Deletions cut 1 base from V and 7 bases from J, with 17 bases between. The CDR3 covers 16 residues. The CDR3 bases are TGTGCCAGCAGTGAATTGATGAAACTAGCTGGGAATGAGCAGTTCTTC. This codes for CASSELMKLAGNEQFF.

The genes are TRBV29-1 and TRBJ2-3; a possible D gene is TRBD2 (6 bases). Trimming removed 1 base at V and 0 bases at J, with 11 bases between. Germline V gene data show CDR1 as SQVTM and CDR2 as ANQGSEA. The CDR3 loop spans 15 amino acids. DNA for the CDR3: TGCAGCGTTGAAGCCCGCGCGGGAAGCACAGATACGCAGTATTTT. Protein: CSVEARAGSTDTQYF.

The chain employs TRBV7-2 and TRBJ2-7; no clear D gene. The CDR3 is 13 residues long. Germline CDR1 reads SGHTA; CDR2 reads FQGNSA. V dropped 2 bases and J dropped 7 bases, with 12 bases sitting between them. The CDR3 spells CASSLHRPGEQYF. CDR3 DNA sequence: TGTGCCAGCAGCTTACATAGGCCCGGAGAGCAGTACTTC.

The chain carries TRBV5-4 and TRBJ1-6; TRBD1 is a possible D gene (6 bases). From germline, CDR1 is SGHNT and CDR2 YYREEE (reference sequence). This CDR3 region has 15 residues. V was shortened by 6 bases and J by 2 bases, with 12 bases between the two germline ends. CDR3 DNA sequence: TGTGCCAGCACCAGAGGGGGGACCTATAATTCACCCCTCCACTTT. Translation: CASTRGGTYNSPLHF. The full variable domain, in which reference TRBV5-4 and TRBJ1-6 provide the parts outside the CDR3, is ETGVTQSPTHLIKTRGQQVTLRCSSQSGHNTVSWYQQALGQGPQFIFQYYREEENGRGNFPPRFSGLQFPNYSSELNVNALELDDSALYLCASTRGGTYNSPLHFGNGTRLTVT.